Listed below are T cell receptor beta chains from one sample, sequenced in a study of early T cells in non-severe SARS-CoV-2 infection. MiXCR was run by TCRdb on the 5' RACE reads, yielding one entry per CDR3 protein. The data contain 50,000 to 60,000 distinct CDR3 sequences, more than 9% of them singletons. The source material was whole blood. The source of these receptors is an adult who was a healthcare worker with PCR-confirmed SARS-CoV-2 infection or an uninfected control (not recorded which). CDR3s include the opening cysteine and the closing phenylalanine or tryptophan. The D gene is left open where the match is weak. Clone sizes are given selectively: once, few, many, or a class where the clone is expanded.

D gene	V gene	clone size	J gene	CDR3 protein	CDR3 DNA
NA	TRBV10-3	NA	TRBJ2-5	CAISDGSRETQYF	TGTGCCATCAGTGATGGTAGCAGAGAGACCCAGTACTTC
NA	TRBV12-3/TRBV12-4	few	TRBJ2-2	CASSGIGTWWAGTRTGELFF	TGTGCCAGCAGCGGTATCGGGACATGGTGGGCCGGGACGAGGACCGGGGAGCTGTTTTTT
TRBD1	TRBV29-1	NA	TRBJ2-7	CSVPTGIGQYF	TGCAGCGTGCCGACAGGGATCGGGCAGTACTTC
NA	TRBV20-1	NA	TRBJ2-1	CSAGGASATNEQFF	TGCAGTGCTGGAGGGGCTAGCGCGACCAATGAGCAGTTCTTC
TRBD2	TRBV7-6	few	TRBJ2-2	CASSLRREYGELFF	TGTGCCAGCAGCTTACGGCGGGAGTACGGGGAGCTGTTTTTT
NA	TRBV29-1	few	TRBJ2-1	CSVRRGGLNNEQFF	TGCAGCGTCAGAAGGGGGGGATTAAACAATGAGCAGTTCTTC
TRBD1	TRBV29-1	NA	TRBJ2-3	CSVEDAGQGRDTQYF	TGCAGCGTTGAAGATGCGGGACAGGGGAGGGATACGCAGTATTTT
NA	TRBV20-1	many	TRBJ2-3	CSARVTKGDGKDTQYF	TGCAGTGCTAGAGTGACAAAGGGGGATGGAAAAGATACGCAGTATTTT
NA	TRBV10-3	few	TRBJ1-1	CAISTGMNTEAFF	TGTGCCATCAGTACAGGGATGAACACTGAAGCTTTCTTT
NA	TRBV27	many	TRBJ1-1	CASSLSAGTRGFF	TGTGCCAGCAGTTTATCGGCCGGGACGAGGGGTTTCTTT
TRBD2	TRBV13	many	TRBJ2-7	CASSLVRLAGHEQYF	TGTGCCAGCAGCTTAGTGCGACTAGCGGGCCACGAGCAGTACTTC
NA	TRBV30	NA	TRBJ2-1	CAPPFDEQFF	TGTGCCCCTCCCTTCGATGAGCAGTTCTTC
TRBD1	TRBV18	many	TRBJ1-5	CASSADRGDNQPQHF	TGTGCCAGCTCGGCGGACAGGGGGGACAATCAGCCCCAGCATTTT
TRBD1	TRBV11-2	many	TRBJ1-1	CASRETGSHTEAFF	TGTGCCAGCAGGGAGACAGGGAGCCACACTGAAGCTTTCTTT
TRBD2	TRBV5-1	many	TRBJ2-3	CASSHSSGRADTQYF	TGCGCCAGCAGCCATAGTAGCGGGAGGGCAGATACGCAGTATTTT
NA	TRBV27	NA	TRBJ1-2	CASSLSRRKYGYTF	TGTGCCAGCAGTTTATCCCGACGGAAGTATGGCTACACCTTC
NA	TRBV29-1	many	TRBJ1-1	CSVGKAVWGVF	TGCAGCGTCGGCAAGGCCGTGTGGGGGGTCTTT
TRBD2	TRBV20-1	NA	TRBJ2-3	CSASLGTSGGDTQYF	TGCAGTGCTAGTTTGGGGACTAGCGGAGGGGATACGCAGTATTTT
NA	TRBV4-1	NA	TRBJ1-5	CASSQVRSNQPQHF	TGCGCCAGCAGCCAAGTTAGGAGCAATCAGCCCCAGCATTTT
NA	TRBV6-5	many	TRBJ2-6	CASSYGGFRAGANVLTF	TGTGCCAGCAGTTACGGAGGGTTCAGGGCTGGGGCCAACGTCCTGACTTTC
TRBD1	TRBV10-3	few	TRBJ2-7	CAISGQGVIEQYF	TGTGCCATCAGCGGACAGGGGGTTATCGAGCAGTACTTC
NA	TRBV5-1	many	TRBJ2-3	CASRELPTDTQYF	TGCGCCAGCAGGGAGCTACCCACAGATACGCAGTATTTT
TRBD1	TRBV20-1	many	TRBJ2-7	CSAGTGSRYEQYF	TGCAGTGCCGGGACAGGCTCGAGGTACGAGCAGTACTTC
TRBD1	TRBV4-3	few	TRBJ2-7	CASSLQPGQTAYEQYF	TGCGCCAGCAGCCTACAACCGGGACAGACGGCCTACGAGCAGTACTTC
NA	TRBV7-2	NA	TRBJ2-1	CASSLEDREQFF	TGTGCCAGCAGCTTAGAAGACAGGGAGCAGTTCTTC
TRBD2	TRBV13	few	TRBJ2-3	CASSRTSGRARTDTQYF	TGTGCCAGCAGCCGGACTAGCGGGAGGGCCAGAACAGATACGCAGTATTTT
TRBD1	TRBV30	few	TRBJ1-1	CASAGGAEAFF	TGTGCCTCCGCAGGGGGCGCTGAAGCTTTCTTT
NA	TRBV7-2	many	TRBJ2-1	CASSSVGRAENEQFF	TGTGCCAGCAGCTCGGTGGGACGCGCGGAGAATGAGCAGTTCTTC
NA	TRBV6-2/TRBV6-3	few	TRBJ1-5	CASKGFSNNQPQHF	TGTGCCAGCAAAGGCTTTTCGAACAATCAGCCCCAGCATTTT
NA	TRBV5-1	NA	TRBJ2-5	CASSLGAGPPETQYF	TGCGCCAGCAGCTTGGGTGCAGGGCCCCCAGAGACCCAGTACTTC
TRBD2	TRBV3-1	NA	TRBJ2-7	CASSQDWDYSYEQYF	TGTGCCAGCAGCCAAGATTGGGACTACTCCTACGAGCAGTACTTC
NA	TRBV12-3/TRBV12-4	NA	TRBJ1-4	CASSFRGEEKLFF	TGTGCCAGCAGTTTCCGAGGGGAGGAAAAACTGTTTTTT
TRBD2	TRBV5-1	NA	TRBJ2-5	CASSLGGGETQYF	TGCGCCAGCAGCTTGGGCGGGGGAGAGACCCAGTACTTC
NA	TRBV7-8	medium-sized	TRBJ2-3	CASSRFQGPTDTQYF	TGTGCCAGCAGCAGATTCCAGGGGCCCACAGATACGCAGTATTTT
NA	TRBV10-3	NA	TRBJ2-7	CAIGAAYEQYF	TGTGCCATCGGAGCCGCCTACGAGCAGTACTTC
TRBD1	TRBV10-3	few	TRBJ2-7	CAISELRGQGRYEQYF	TGTGCCATCAGTGAGCTCAGGGGACAGGGTCGCTACGAGCAGTACTTC
TRBD2	TRBV18	many	TRBJ2-7	CASSPPSGGASYEQYF	TGTGCCAGCTCACCACCTAGCGGGGGGGCGAGCTACGAGCAGTACTTC
NA	TRBV5-1	many	TRBJ2-2	CASSSDRNTGELFF	TGCGCCAGCAGCTCCGACAGGAACACCGGGGAGCTGTTTTTT
TRBD2	TRBV11-2	NA	TRBJ2-1	CASSSLAGGPPEQFF	TGTGCCAGCAGCTCGTTAGCGGGGGGGCCGCCTGAGCAGTTCTTC
TRBD1	TRBV25-1	many	TRBJ2-1	CASSEFTGDGNEQFF	TGTGCCAGCAGTGAATTCACAGGGGACGGTAATGAGCAGTTCTTC